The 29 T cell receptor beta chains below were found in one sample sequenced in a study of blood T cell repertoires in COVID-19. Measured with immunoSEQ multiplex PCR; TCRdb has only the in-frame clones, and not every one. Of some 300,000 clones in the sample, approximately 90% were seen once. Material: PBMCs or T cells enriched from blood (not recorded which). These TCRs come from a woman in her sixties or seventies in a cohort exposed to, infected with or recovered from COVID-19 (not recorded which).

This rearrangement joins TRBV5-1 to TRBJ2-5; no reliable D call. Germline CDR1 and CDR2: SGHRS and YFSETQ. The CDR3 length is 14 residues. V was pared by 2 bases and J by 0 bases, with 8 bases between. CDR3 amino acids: CASSLRRYQETQYF. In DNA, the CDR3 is TGCGCCAGCAGCTTAAGGCGGTACCAAGAGACCCAGTACTTC.

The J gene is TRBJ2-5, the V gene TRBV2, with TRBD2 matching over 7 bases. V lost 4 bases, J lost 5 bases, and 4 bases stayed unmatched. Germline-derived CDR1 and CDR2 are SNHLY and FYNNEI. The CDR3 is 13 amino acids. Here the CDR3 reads CASSGTRDETQYF. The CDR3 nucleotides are TGTGCCAGCAGTGGGACTAGGGACGAGACCCAGTACTTC. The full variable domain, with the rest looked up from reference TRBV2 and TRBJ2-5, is EPEVTQTPSHQVTQMGQEVILRCVPISNHLYFYWYRQILGQKVEFLVSFYNNEISEKSEIFDDQFSVERPDGSNFTLKIRSTKLEDSAMYFCASSGTRDETQYFGPGTRLLVL.

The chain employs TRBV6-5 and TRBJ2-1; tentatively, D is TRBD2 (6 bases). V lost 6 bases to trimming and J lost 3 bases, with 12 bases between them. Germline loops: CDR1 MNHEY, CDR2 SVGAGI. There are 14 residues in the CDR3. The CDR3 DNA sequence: TGTGCCAGCAGGTCAACTAGCATCTACAATGAGCAGTTCTTC. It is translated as CASRSTSIYNEQFF.

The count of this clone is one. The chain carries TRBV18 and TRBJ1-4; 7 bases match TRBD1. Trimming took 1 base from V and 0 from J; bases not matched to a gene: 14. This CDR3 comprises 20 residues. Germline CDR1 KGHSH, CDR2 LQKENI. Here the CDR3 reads CASSPRGQQLAPSTNEKLFF. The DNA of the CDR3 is TGTGCCAGCTCACCACGGGGACAGCAACTCGCGCCGTCAACTAATGAAAAACTGTTTTTT.

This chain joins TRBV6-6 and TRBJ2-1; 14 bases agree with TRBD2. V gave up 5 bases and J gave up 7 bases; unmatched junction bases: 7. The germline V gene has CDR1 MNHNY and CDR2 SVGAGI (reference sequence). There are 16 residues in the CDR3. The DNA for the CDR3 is TGTGCCAGCAGTGGGGGGACTAGCGGGAGCGGAAATGAGCAGTTCTTC. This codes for CASSGGTSGSGNEQFF.

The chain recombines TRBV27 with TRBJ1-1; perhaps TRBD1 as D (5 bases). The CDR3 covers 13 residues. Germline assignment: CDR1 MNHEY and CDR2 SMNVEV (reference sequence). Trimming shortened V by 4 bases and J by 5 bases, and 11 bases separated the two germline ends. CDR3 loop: CASSSGVGTEAFF. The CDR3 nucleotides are TGTGCCAGCAGTTCGGGGGTGGGGACTGAAGCTTTCTTT.

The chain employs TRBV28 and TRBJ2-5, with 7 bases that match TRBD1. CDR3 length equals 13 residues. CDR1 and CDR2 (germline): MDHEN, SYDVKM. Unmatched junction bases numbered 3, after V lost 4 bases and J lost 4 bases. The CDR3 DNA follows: TGTGCCAGCAGTTCAGACAGGGTAGAGACCCAGTACTTC. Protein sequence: CASSSDRVETQYF. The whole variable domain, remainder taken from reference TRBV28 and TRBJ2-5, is DVKVTQSSRYLVKRTGEKVFLECVQDMDHENMFWYRQDPGLGLRLIYFSYDVKMKEKGDIPEGYSVSREKKERFSLILESASTNQTSMYLCASSSDRVETQYFGPGTRLLVL.

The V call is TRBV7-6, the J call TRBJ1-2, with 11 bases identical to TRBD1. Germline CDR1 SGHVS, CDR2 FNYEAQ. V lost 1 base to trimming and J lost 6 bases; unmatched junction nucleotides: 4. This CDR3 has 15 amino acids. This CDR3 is CASSLGTGGGNGYTF. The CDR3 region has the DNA TGTGCCAGCAGCTTAGGGACAGGGGGCGGCAATGGCTACACCTTC.

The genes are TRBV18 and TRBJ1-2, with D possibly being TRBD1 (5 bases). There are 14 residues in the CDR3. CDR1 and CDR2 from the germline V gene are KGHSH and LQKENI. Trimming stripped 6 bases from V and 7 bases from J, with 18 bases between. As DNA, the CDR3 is TGTGCCAGCTCGTCGGCATCGGGGGTGGGTGGCTACACCTTC. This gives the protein CASSSASGVGGYTF. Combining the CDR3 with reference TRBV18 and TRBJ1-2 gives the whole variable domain NAGVMQNPRHLVRRRGQEARLRCSPMKGHSHVYWYRQLPEEGLKFMVYLQKENIIDESGMPKERFSAEFPKEGPSILRIQQVVRGDSAAYFCASSSASGVGGYTFGSGTRLTVV.

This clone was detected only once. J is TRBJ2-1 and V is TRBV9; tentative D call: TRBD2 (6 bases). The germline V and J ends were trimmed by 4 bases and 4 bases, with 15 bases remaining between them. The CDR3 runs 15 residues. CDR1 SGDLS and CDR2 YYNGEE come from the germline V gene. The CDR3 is CASSPSGTSYNEQFF. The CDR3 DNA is TGTGCCAGCAGCCCTTCTGGGACTTCATACAATGAGCAGTTCTTC.

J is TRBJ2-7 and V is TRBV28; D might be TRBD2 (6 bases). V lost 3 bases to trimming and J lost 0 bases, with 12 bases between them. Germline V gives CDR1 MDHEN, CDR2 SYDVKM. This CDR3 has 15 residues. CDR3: CASSFLRGSSYEQYF. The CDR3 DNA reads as TGTGCCAGCAGTTTTTTACGGGGGAGCTCCTACGAGCAGTACTTC. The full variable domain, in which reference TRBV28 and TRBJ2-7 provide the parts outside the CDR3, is DVKVTQSSRYLVKRTGEKVFLECVQDMDHENMFWYRQDPGLGLRLIYFSYDVKMKEKGDIPEGYSVSREKKERFSLILESASTNQTSMYLCASSFLRGSSYEQYFGPGTRLTVT.

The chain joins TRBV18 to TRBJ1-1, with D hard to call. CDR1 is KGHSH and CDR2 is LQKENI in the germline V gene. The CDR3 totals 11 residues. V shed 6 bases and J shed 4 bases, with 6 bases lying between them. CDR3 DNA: TGTGCCAGCTCCCGTAGCACTGAAGCTTTCTTT. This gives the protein CASSRSTEAFF.

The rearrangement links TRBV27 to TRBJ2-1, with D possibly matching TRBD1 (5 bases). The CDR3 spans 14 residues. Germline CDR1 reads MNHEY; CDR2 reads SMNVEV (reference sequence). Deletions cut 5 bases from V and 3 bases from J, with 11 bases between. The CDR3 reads CASSTGGFYNEQFF. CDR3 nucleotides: TGTGCCAGCAGTACAGGTGGGTTCTACAATGAGCAGTTCTTC.

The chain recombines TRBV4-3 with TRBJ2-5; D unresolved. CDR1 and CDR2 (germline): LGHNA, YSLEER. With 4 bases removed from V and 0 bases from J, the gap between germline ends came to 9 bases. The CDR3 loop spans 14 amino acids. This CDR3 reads CASSPREYQETQYF. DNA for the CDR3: TGCGCCAGCAGCCCACGCGAGTACCAAGAGACCCAGTACTTC.

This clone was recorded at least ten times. The CDR3 region is CASSRSGESYNSPLHF. Here the CDR3 DNA reads TGTGCCAGTAGTCGTTCAGGGGAGTCCTATAATTCACCCCTCCACTTT. This chain links TRBV19 with TRBJ1-6; tentative D call: TRBD1 (6 bases). The CDR3 runs to 16 residues. The ends were cut back, 5 bases at V and 1 base at J, with 12 bases in the middle. CDR1 is LNHDA, CDR2 SQIVND, per germline (reference sequence).

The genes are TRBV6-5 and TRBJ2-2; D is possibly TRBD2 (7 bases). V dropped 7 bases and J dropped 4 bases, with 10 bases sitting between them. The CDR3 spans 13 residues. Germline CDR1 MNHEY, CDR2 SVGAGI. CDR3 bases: TGTGCCAGCAAAGGGGGGGGCACCGGGGAGCTGTTTTTT. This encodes CASKGGGTGELFF.

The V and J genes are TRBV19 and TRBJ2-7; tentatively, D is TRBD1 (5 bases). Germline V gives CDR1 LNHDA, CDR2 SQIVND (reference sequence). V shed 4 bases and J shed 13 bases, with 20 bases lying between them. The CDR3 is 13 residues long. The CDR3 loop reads CASSKGSQSWKYF. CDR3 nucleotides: TGTGCCAGTAGTAAGGGGTCCCAGTCGTGGAAATACTTC.

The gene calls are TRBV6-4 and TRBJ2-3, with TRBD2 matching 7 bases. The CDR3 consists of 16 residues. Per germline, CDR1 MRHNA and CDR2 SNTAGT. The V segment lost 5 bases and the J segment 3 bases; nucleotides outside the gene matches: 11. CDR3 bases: TGTGCCAGCAGTCAACACACCTCTAGCGGTACAGATACGCAGTATTTT. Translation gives CASSQHTSSGTDTQYF.

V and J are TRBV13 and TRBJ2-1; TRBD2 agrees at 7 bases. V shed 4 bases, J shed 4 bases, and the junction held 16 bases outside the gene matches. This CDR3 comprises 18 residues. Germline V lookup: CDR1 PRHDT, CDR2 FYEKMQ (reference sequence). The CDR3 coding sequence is TGTGCCAGCAGCTCTCCTCCCTACGCTAGCGGAGCGTACAATGAGCAGTTCTTC. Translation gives CASSSPPYASGAYNEQFF.

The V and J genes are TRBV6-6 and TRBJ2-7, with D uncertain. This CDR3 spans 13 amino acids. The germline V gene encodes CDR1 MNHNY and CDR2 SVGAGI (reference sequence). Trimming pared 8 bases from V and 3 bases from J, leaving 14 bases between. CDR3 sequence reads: CASQPRVLYEQYF. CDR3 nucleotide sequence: TGTGCCAGCCAGCCCCGGGTCCTCTACGAGCAGTACTTC.

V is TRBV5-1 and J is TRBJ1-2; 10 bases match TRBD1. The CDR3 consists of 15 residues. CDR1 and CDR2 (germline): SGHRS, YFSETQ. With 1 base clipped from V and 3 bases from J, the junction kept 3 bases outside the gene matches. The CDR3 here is CASSLLTGGYYGYTF. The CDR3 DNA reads TGCGCCAGCAGCTTGCTGACAGGGGGCTACTATGGCTACACCTTC.

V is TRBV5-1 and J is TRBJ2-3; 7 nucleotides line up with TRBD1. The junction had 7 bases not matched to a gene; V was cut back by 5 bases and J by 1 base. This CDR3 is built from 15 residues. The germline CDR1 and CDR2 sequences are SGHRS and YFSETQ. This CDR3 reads CASRRSDRRTDTQYF. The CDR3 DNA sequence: TGCGCCAGCAGAAGGTCGGACAGGCGCACAGATACGCAGTATTTT.

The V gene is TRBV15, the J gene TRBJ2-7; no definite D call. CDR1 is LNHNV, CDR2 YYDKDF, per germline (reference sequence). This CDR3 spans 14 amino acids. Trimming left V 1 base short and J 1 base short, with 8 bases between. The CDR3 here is CATSRVGRSYEQYF. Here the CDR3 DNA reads TGTGCCACCAGCAGAGTAGGCAGGTCCTACGAGCAGTACTTC.

The CDR3: CASSYSFSLRLTNTEAFF. The CDR3 nucleotides are TGTGCCAGCAGTTACTCGTTTAGCTTACGGTTGACGAACACTGAAGCTTTCTTT. V usage is TRBV6-2 or TRBV6-3 and J usage is TRBJ1-1; D unclear. This CDR3 has 18 amino acids. Between the trimmed V and J ends, which lost 0 bases and 1 base, there was a span of 18 bases. Per germline, CDR1 MNHEY and CDR2 SVGEGT.

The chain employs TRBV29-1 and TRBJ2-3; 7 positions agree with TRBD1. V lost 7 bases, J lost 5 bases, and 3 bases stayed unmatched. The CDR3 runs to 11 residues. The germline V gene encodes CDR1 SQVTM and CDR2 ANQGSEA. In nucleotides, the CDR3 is TGCAGCGCAAACAGGGGAGATACGCAGTATTTT. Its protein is CSANRGDTQYF.

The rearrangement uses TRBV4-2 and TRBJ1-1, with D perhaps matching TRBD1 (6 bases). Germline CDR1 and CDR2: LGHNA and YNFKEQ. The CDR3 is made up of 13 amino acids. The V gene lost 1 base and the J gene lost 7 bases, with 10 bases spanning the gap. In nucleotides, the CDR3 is TGTGCCAGCAGCCAAGTTTCGGACAGTGAAGCTTTCTTT. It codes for CASSQVSDSEAFF.

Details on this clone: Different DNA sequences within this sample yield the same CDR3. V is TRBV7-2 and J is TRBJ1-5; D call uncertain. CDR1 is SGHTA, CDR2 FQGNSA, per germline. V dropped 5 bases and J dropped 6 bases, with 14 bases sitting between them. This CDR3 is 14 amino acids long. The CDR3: CASSLGRGGQPQHF. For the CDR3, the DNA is TGTGCCAGCAGCCTAGGGCGGGGAGGTCAGCCCCAGCATTTT.

CDR3 protein: CASSSTDRDNEQFF. For the CDR3, the DNA is TGTGCCAGCAGCTCGACGGACAGGGACAATGAGCAGTTCTTC. This rearrangement joins TRBV21-1 to TRBJ2-1; the D call TRBD1 from the table was never checked on the DNA. TRBV21-1 is given as a pseudogene. The CDR3 sequence is 14 residues long.

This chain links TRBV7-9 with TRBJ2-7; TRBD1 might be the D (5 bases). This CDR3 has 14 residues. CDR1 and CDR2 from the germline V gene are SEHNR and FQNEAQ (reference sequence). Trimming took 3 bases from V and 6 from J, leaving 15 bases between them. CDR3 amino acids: CASSFTGAGAEQYF. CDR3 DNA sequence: TGTGCCAGCAGCTTTACAGGAGCAGGCGCCGAGCAGTACTTC.